This is a list of T cell receptor beta chains from one sample in a study of T cells in tumors after PD-1 blockade. Generated by immunoSEQ multiplex PCR, the TCRdb table keeps only in-frame clones and is missing some. The sample has around 11,000 clones, 50% to 70% seen once; the top ten hold less than 15%. The sample was tumor tissue, taken after anti-PD-1 treatment. All receptors derive from a human donor with basal cell carcinoma. Both conserved end residues are part of each CDR3. Fields, in order: clone size, J gene, D gene, V gene, CDR3 DNA, CDR3 protein. The D gene is left open where the match is weak. Clone size is stated in some rows and not others, as once, few, many or a class when expanded.

clone_size: -
j_call: TRBJ2-1
d_call: -
v_call: TRBV9
cdr3_nt: TGTGCCAGCAGCGTAGTGAGCAGCTCCTACAATGAGCAGTTCTTC
cdr3_aa: CASSVVSSSYNEQFF

clone_size: once
j_call: TRBJ1-1
d_call: -
v_call: TRBV19
cdr3_nt: TGTGCCAGTAGTATATGGCAGAAAGCTTTCTTT
cdr3_aa: CASSIWQKAFF

clone_size: -
j_call: TRBJ1-5
d_call: -
v_call: TRBV2
cdr3_nt: TGTGCCAGCAGTGGGGGTTACAATCAGCCCCAGCATTTT
cdr3_aa: CASSGGYNQPQHF

clone_size: -
j_call: TRBJ2-5
d_call: TRBD1
v_call: TRBV6-2/TRBV6-3
cdr3_nt: TGTGCCAGCAGTCTATTGGGACAGGGACAAGAGGCCCAGTACTTC
cdr3_aa: CASSLLGQGQEAQYF

clone_size: -
j_call: TRBJ1-2
d_call: -
v_call: TRBV5-6
cdr3_nt: TGTGCCAGCAACTTATTGGATGGCAGAATCTATGGCTACACCTTC
cdr3_aa: CASNLLDGRIYGYTF

clone_size: few
j_call: TRBJ1-1
d_call: -
v_call: TRBV7-9
cdr3_nt: TGTGCCAGCCCGTTAGGCTCTGAAGCTTTCTTT
cdr3_aa: CASPLGSEAFF

clone_size: once
j_call: TRBJ2-4
d_call: -
v_call: TRBV24-1
cdr3_nt: TGTGCCACCAGTGGCACATCCAAAAACATTCAGTACTTC
cdr3_aa: CATSGTSKNIQYF

clone_size: -
j_call: TRBJ1-2
d_call: -
v_call: TRBV5-4
cdr3_nt: TGTGCCAGCAGCGCGGACAGACTCCCGGGGGGTGGCTACACCTTC
cdr3_aa: CASSADRLPGGGYTF

clone_size: -
j_call: TRBJ1-2
d_call: -
v_call: TRBV6-1
cdr3_nt: TGTGCCAGCAGTGAAGGAGGCGCTAACTATGGCTACACCTTC
cdr3_aa: CASSEGGANYGYTF

clone_size: -
j_call: TRBJ2-7
d_call: -
v_call: TRBV29-1
cdr3_nt: TGCAGCGTTCAAGGCACCTACGAGCAGTACTTC
cdr3_aa: CSVQGTYEQYF

clone_size: -
j_call: TRBJ2-7
d_call: TRBD2
v_call: TRBV28
cdr3_nt: TGTGCCAGCAGTTCCCGGGGGACTAGGGGGGAGCAGTACTTC
cdr3_aa: CASSSRGTRGEQYF

clone_size: once
j_call: TRBJ2-1
d_call: TRBD2
v_call: TRBV6-4
cdr3_nt: TGTGCCAGCAGTTACAGCGGGAGTGGTCATAATGAGCAGTTCTTC
cdr3_aa: CASSYSGSGHNEQFF

clone_size: once
j_call: TRBJ1-2
d_call: TRBD1
v_call: TRBV4-3
cdr3_nt: TGCGCCAGCAGCCAAGATGGGGACAGGGCCCGAGGCTACACCTTC
cdr3_aa: CASSQDGDRARGYTF

clone_size: -
j_call: TRBJ2-7
d_call: -
v_call: TRBV15
cdr3_nt: TGTGCCACCAGCAGAGATTTCAGGACGTCCTACGAGCAGTACTTC
cdr3_aa: CATSRDFRTSYEQYF

clone_size: -
j_call: TRBJ2-7
d_call: TRBD1
v_call: TRBV27
cdr3_nt: TGTGCCAGCATCCCGGGACAGGGTACAAGCGAGCAGTACTTC
cdr3_aa: CASIPGQGTSEQYF

clone_size: -
j_call: TRBJ2-1
d_call: TRBD1
v_call: TRBV10-3
cdr3_nt: TGTGCCATCAGTGCTAGGGGGCCCATCTACAATGAGCAGTTCTTC
cdr3_aa: CAISARGPIYNEQFF

clone_size: -
j_call: TRBJ1-2
d_call: -
v_call: TRBV6-5
cdr3_nt: TGTGCCAGCTTTTTTAACTATGGCTACACCTTC
cdr3_aa: CASFFNYGYTF

clone_size: -
j_call: TRBJ1-4
d_call: -
v_call: TRBV24-1
cdr3_nt: TGTGCCACCAGTGGAGGATACGAAGGCGAAAAACTGTTTTTT
cdr3_aa: CATSGGYEGEKLFF

clone_size: -
j_call: TRBJ2-3
d_call: -
v_call: TRBV7-2
cdr3_nt: TGTGCCAGCAGCCCCGCCACGAACTCAGATACGCAGTATTTT
cdr3_aa: CASSPATNSDTQYF

clone_size: -
j_call: TRBJ2-5
d_call: -
v_call: TRBV10-2
cdr3_nt: TGCGCCACCGGGGCGCGGGAAGAGACCCAGTACTTC
cdr3_aa: CATGAREETQYF

clone_size: -
j_call: TRBJ1-1
d_call: -
v_call: TRBV29-1
cdr3_nt: TGCAGCGTTGAAGATCTGGGGGGATTGGTAGGTTGGACTGAAGCTTTCTTT
cdr3_aa: CSVEDLGGLVGWTEAFF

clone_size: few
j_call: TRBJ1-2
d_call: TRBD1
v_call: TRBV27
cdr3_nt: TGTGCCAGCAGTTTATCGTCAGGGGGCCGTTATGGCTACACCTTC
cdr3_aa: CASSLSSGGRYGYTF

clone_size: -
j_call: TRBJ2-7
d_call: TRBD2
v_call: TRBV11-3
cdr3_nt: TGTGCCAGCAGCTTAGAGACTAGCGGCATACACGTATACTACGAGCAGTACTTC
cdr3_aa: CASSLETSGIHVYYEQYF

clone_size: once
j_call: TRBJ2-3
d_call: -
v_call: TRBV12-3/TRBV12-4
cdr3_nt: TGTGCCAGCAGCTTGACAGATACGCAGTATTTT
cdr3_aa: CASSLTDTQYF

clone_size: -
j_call: TRBJ2-3
d_call: TRBD2
v_call: TRBV19
cdr3_nt: TGTGCCAGTAGCCTAACTAGCGGGGTTGGAGATACGCAGTATTTT
cdr3_aa: CASSLTSGVGDTQYF

clone_size: -
j_call: TRBJ1-2
d_call: -
v_call: TRBV5-4
cdr3_nt: TGTGCCAGCAGCCTGGGAGCAGATGGCTACACCTTC
cdr3_aa: CASSLGADGYTF

clone_size: -
j_call: TRBJ2-7
d_call: TRBD1
v_call: TRBV7-9
cdr3_nt: TGTGCCAGCAGCCCCCGGACAGGGGGCGCAGGACTAAACTACGAGCAGTACTTC
cdr3_aa: CASSPRTGGAGLNYEQYF

clone_size: once
j_call: TRBJ2-7
d_call: TRBD2
v_call: TRBV7-8
cdr3_nt: TGTGCCAGCAGCGGCCCGGGACTAGCGGGGGACTACGAGCAGTACTTC
cdr3_aa: CASSGPGLAGDYEQYF

clone_size: -
j_call: TRBJ1-2
d_call: -
v_call: TRBV3-1/TRBV3-2
cdr3_nt: TGTGCCAGCAGCTTACAGGAGAACTATGGCTACACCTTC
cdr3_aa: CASSLQENYGYTF

clone_size: few
j_call: TRBJ2-1
d_call: TRBD2
v_call: TRBV19
cdr3_nt: TGTGCCAGTAGTTTCGGGACTAGCGGGGCCAATGAGCAGTTCTTC
cdr3_aa: CASSFGTSGANEQFF

clone_size: once
j_call: TRBJ1-2
d_call: -
v_call: TRBV19
cdr3_nt: TGTGCCAGTAGTGTGCTCACCCGGGAAAACTATGGCTACACCTTC
cdr3_aa: CASSVLTRENYGYTF

clone_size: -
j_call: TRBJ1-3
d_call: -
v_call: TRBV10-3
cdr3_nt: TGTGCCATCAGTGAGACTCAGAAAGTACCCACCATATATTTT
cdr3_aa: CAISETQKVPTIYF

clone_size: few
j_call: TRBJ2-7
d_call: -
v_call: TRBV7-2
cdr3_nt: TGTGCCAGCACCGCGAGCCGGGCACAGGACGAGCAGTACTTC
cdr3_aa: CASTASRAQDEQYF

clone_size: -
j_call: TRBJ2-5
d_call: -
v_call: TRBV21-1
cdr3_nt: TGTGCCAGCAGACCACGTCTAGCTACACTTTTCTCTGAGACCCAGTACTTC
cdr3_aa: CASRPRLATLFSETQYF

clone_size: medium-sized
j_call: TRBJ1-6
d_call: -
v_call: TRBV14
cdr3_nt: TGTGCCAGCAGCCAAGATGGATGGGCAGTAGATAATTCACCCCTCCACTTT
cdr3_aa: CASSQDGWAVDNSPLHF

clone_size: -
j_call: TRBJ1-4
d_call: TRBD1
v_call: TRBV5-8
cdr3_nt: TGTGCCAGCAGCTTAACAGGGGTGGATAATGAAAAACTGTTTTTT
cdr3_aa: CASSLTGVDNEKLFF

clone_size: few
j_call: TRBJ2-3
d_call: -
v_call: TRBV2
cdr3_nt: TGTGCCAGCAGTGAAGTGGGTACGCAGTATTTT
cdr3_aa: CASSEVGTQYF

clone_size: -
j_call: TRBJ1-1
d_call: -
v_call: TRBV5-1
cdr3_nt: TGCGCCAGCAGCCAAACCGGAGGTATCTACACTGAAGCTTTCTTT
cdr3_aa: CASSQTGGIYTEAFF

clone_size: few
j_call: TRBJ1-6
d_call: -
v_call: TRBV10-3
cdr3_nt: TGTGCCATCAGTGCCTCACAGGGTGAGGCACCCCTCCACTTT
cdr3_aa: CAISASQGEAPLHF

clone_size: few
j_call: TRBJ2-7
d_call: -
v_call: TRBV30
cdr3_nt: TGTGCCTGGAGACTCCCCATGGTAAACGAGCAGTACTTC
cdr3_aa: CAWRLPMVNEQYF

clone_size: once
j_call: TRBJ2-2
d_call: TRBD2
v_call: TRBV24-1
cdr3_nt: TGTGCCACGCGAGCGGGGGGGCCCCCCGGGGAGCTGTTTTTT
cdr3_aa: CATRAGGPPGELFF

clone_size: -
j_call: TRBJ2-1
d_call: -
v_call: TRBV24-1
cdr3_nt: TGTGCCACCAGTGATTTCTCCTACAATGAGCAGTTCTTC
cdr3_aa: CATSDFSYNEQFF

clone_size: -
j_call: TRBJ1-2
d_call: -
v_call: TRBV6-5
cdr3_nt: TGTGCCAGCAGTTCCAGGGCCCACTATGGCTACACCTTC
cdr3_aa: CASSSRAHYGYTF

clone_size: -
j_call: TRBJ1-3
d_call: -
v_call: TRBV9
cdr3_nt: TGTGCCAGCAGCGTAAGTGTGGGAGAGACTGGAAACACCATATATTTT
cdr3_aa: CASSVSVGETGNTIYF

clone_size: -
j_call: TRBJ2-7
d_call: -
v_call: TRBV7-6
cdr3_nt: TGTGCCAGCAGCTTAGGGTCCCCGGGACTTAACTACGAGCAGTACTTC
cdr3_aa: CASSLGSPGLNYEQYF

clone_size: -
j_call: TRBJ2-3
d_call: -
v_call: TRBV7-2
cdr3_nt: TGTGCCAGCAGCTTGTTTCGTGATACGCAGTATTTT
cdr3_aa: CASSLFRDTQYF

clone_size: -
j_call: TRBJ2-3
d_call: -
v_call: TRBV24-1
cdr3_nt: TGTGCCACCAGTGATTATTCTACCCCAGATACGCAGTATTTT
cdr3_aa: CATSDYSTPDTQYF

clone_size: medium-sized
j_call: TRBJ2-7
d_call: TRBD2
v_call: TRBV5-4
cdr3_nt: TGTGCCAGCAGCTTCAGGACTAGCGGGACTGCCTCCTCCTACGAGCAGTACTTC
cdr3_aa: CASSFRTSGTASSYEQYF

clone_size: medium-sized
j_call: TRBJ2-1
d_call: -
v_call: TRBV5-1
cdr3_nt: TGCGCCAGCAGCTTGTTAGGTGAGCAGTTCTTC
cdr3_aa: CASSLLGEQFF